These T cell receptor beta chains were read from a single sample in a study of blood T cell repertoires in COVID-19. This table comes from immunoSEQ multiplex PCR, and its TCRdb copy is limited to in-frame clones, with some not included. Here the sample spans some 350,000 clones, over 70% being singletons. The sequenced material came from peripheral blood. These receptors were collected from a man aged 30 to 39 with active or convalescent COVID-19. Both conserved end residues are part of each CDR3. Fields, in order: CDR3 protein, CDR3 DNA, D gene, V gene, clone size, J gene. The D gene is left open where the match is weak. Not all rows give a size; the values are once, few, many and, for expanded clones, a class.

CDR3aa: CATSRTETKNQPQHF
CDR3nt: TGTGCCACCAGTAGGACAGAGACGAAGAATCAGCCCCAGCATTTT
d_gene: -
v_gene: TRBV24-1
abundance: -
j_gene: TRBJ1-5

CDR3aa: CASSLNGLAEETQYF
CDR3nt: TGTGCCAGCAGCTTAAATGGACTAGCGGAAGAGACCCAGTACTTC
d_gene: TRBD2
v_gene: TRBV7-9
abundance: -
j_gene: TRBJ2-5

CDR3aa: CASSYGQGARYNEQFF
CDR3nt: TGTGCCAGCAGTTACGGTCAGGGGGCACGATACAATGAGCAGTTCTTC
d_gene: TRBD1
v_gene: TRBV6-2/TRBV6-3
abundance: -
j_gene: TRBJ2-1

CDR3aa: CASSRGGYSYEQYF
CDR3nt: TGTGCCAGTAGCCGGGGGGGCTACTCCTACGAGCAGTACTTC
d_gene: TRBD2
v_gene: TRBV19
abundance: -
j_gene: TRBJ2-7

CDR3aa: CASSEYWGDDGYTF
CDR3nt: TGTGCCAGCAGTGAATATTGGGGAGATGATGGCTACACCTTC
d_gene: -
v_gene: TRBV25-1
abundance: -
j_gene: TRBJ1-2

CDR3aa: CAWSGTGRNEKLFF
CDR3nt: TGTGCCTGGAGTGGGACAGGGAGGAATGAAAAACTGTTTTTT
d_gene: TRBD1
v_gene: TRBV30
abundance: -
j_gene: TRBJ1-4

CDR3aa: CASSLTSGEDYEQYF
CDR3nt: TGTGCCAGCAGCTTGACTAGCGGGGAAGACTACGAGCAGTACTTC
d_gene: TRBD2
v_gene: TRBV11-3
abundance: -
j_gene: TRBJ2-7

CDR3aa: CASRKLAGPTYEQYF
CDR3nt: TGTGCCAGCAGGAAACTAGCGGGACCTACCTACGAGCAGTACTTC
d_gene: TRBD2
v_gene: TRBV28
abundance: -
j_gene: TRBJ2-7

CDR3aa: CASSQADPTGTYGYTF
CDR3nt: TGTGCCAGCAGCCAAGCCGACCCGACAGGGACCTATGGCTACACCTTC
d_gene: TRBD1
v_gene: TRBV3-1/TRBV3-2
abundance: -
j_gene: TRBJ1-2

CDR3aa: CSVGEGNYGYTF
CDR3nt: TGCAGCGTTGGGGAGGGGAACTATGGCTACACCTTC
d_gene: -
v_gene: TRBV29-1
abundance: -
j_gene: TRBJ1-2

CDR3aa: CASRGQTWELFF
CDR3nt: TGTGCCAGCAGGGGACAGACTTGGGAGCTGTTTTTT
d_gene: TRBD1
v_gene: TRBV6-5
abundance: -
j_gene: TRBJ2-2

CDR3aa: CASSLKAGVTNEQFF
CDR3nt: TGTGCCAGCAGCTTAAAAGCGGGAGTAACCAATGAGCAGTTCTTC
d_gene: TRBD2
v_gene: TRBV13
abundance: -
j_gene: TRBJ2-1

CDR3aa: CASSEGPGPAFNEQYF
CDR3nt: TGTGCCAGCAGTGAAGGTCCAGGCCCGGCTTTCAACGAGCAGTACTTC
d_gene: -
v_gene: TRBV6-1
abundance: once
j_gene: TRBJ2-7

CDR3aa: CASSLDGGSYNEQFF
CDR3nt: TGTGCCAGCAGCCTAGACGGGGGGTCCTACAATGAGCAGTTCTTC
d_gene: TRBD2
v_gene: TRBV3-1/TRBV3-2
abundance: -
j_gene: TRBJ2-1

CDR3aa: CASSGTGNDKPQHF
CDR3nt: TGTGCCAGCAGCGGGACAGGGAATGATAAGCCCCAGCATTTT
d_gene: TRBD1
v_gene: TRBV9
abundance: -
j_gene: TRBJ1-5

CDR3aa: CASRGQGYGYGYTF
CDR3nt: TGTGCCAGTAGAGGGCAGGGGTATGGCTATGGCTACACCTTC
d_gene: -
v_gene: TRBV19
abundance: -
j_gene: TRBJ1-2

CDR3aa: CASSLAFGTGTYEQYF
CDR3nt: TGTGCCAGCAGCTTGGCCTTCGGGACAGGGACCTACGAGCAGTACTTC
d_gene: TRBD1
v_gene: TRBV5-6
abundance: -
j_gene: TRBJ2-7

CDR3aa: CASSLAVTSGGFTGELFF
CDR3nt: TGTGCCAGCAGCTTGGCCGTGACTAGCGGGGGGTTCACCGGGGAGCTGTTTTTT
d_gene: TRBD2
v_gene: TRBV5-6
abundance: once
j_gene: TRBJ2-2

CDR3aa: CASSRTGTSGRAWRETQYF
CDR3nt: TGTGCCAGCTCACGCACCGGGACTAGCGGGAGGGCCTGGCGGGAGACCCAGTACTTC
d_gene: TRBD2
v_gene: TRBV18
abundance: -
j_gene: TRBJ2-5

CDR3aa: CASSALAGGREQYF
CDR3nt: TGTGCCAGCAGCGCACTAGCGGGCGGACGCGAGCAGTACTTC
d_gene: TRBD2
v_gene: TRBV7-2
abundance: many
j_gene: TRBJ2-7

CDR3aa: CASSYSGGMSDTQYF
CDR3nt: TGTGCCAGCAGTTACTCCGGCGGGATGTCAGATACGCAGTATTTT
d_gene: -
v_gene: TRBV6-6
abundance: -
j_gene: TRBJ2-3

CDR3aa: CASRPRGSVTEAFF
CDR3nt: TGTGCCAGCAGGCCCAGGGGGTCAGTGACTGAAGCTTTCTTT
d_gene: TRBD1
v_gene: TRBV6-5
abundance: -
j_gene: TRBJ1-1

CDR3aa: CASRDGTGGYEQYF
CDR3nt: TGTGCCAGCAGGGACGGGACAGGGGGCTACGAGCAGTACTTC
d_gene: TRBD1
v_gene: TRBV5-4
abundance: -
j_gene: TRBJ2-7

CDR3aa: CAWRKSTAMDYGYTF
CDR3nt: TGTGCCTGGAGAAAATCCACCGCGATGGACTATGGCTACACCTTC
d_gene: -
v_gene: TRBV30
abundance: -
j_gene: TRBJ1-2

CDR3aa: CASSSEQGPSGMNTEAFF
CDR3nt: TGTGCCAGCAGCAGTGAACAGGGCCCTTCCGGAATGAACACTGAAGCTTTCTTT
d_gene: -
v_gene: TRBV7-9
abundance: once
j_gene: TRBJ1-1

CDR3aa: CSASGAGASDEQFF
CDR3nt: TGCAGTGCTAGTGGGGCAGGGGCCTCAGATGAGCAGTTCTTC
d_gene: -
v_gene: TRBV20-1
abundance: -
j_gene: TRBJ2-1

CDR3aa: CASSSRDSSYEQYF
CDR3nt: TGTGCCAGCTCATCCCGGGACAGTTCCTACGAGCAGTACTTC
d_gene: TRBD1
v_gene: TRBV25-1
abundance: -
j_gene: TRBJ2-7

CDR3aa: CASSQDDTYLSYNSPLHF
CDR3nt: TGCGCCAGCAGCCAAGATGACACTTATCTCTCCTATAATTCACCCCTCCACTTT
d_gene: -
v_gene: TRBV4-3
abundance: -
j_gene: TRBJ1-6

CDR3aa: CASSLAADTDTQYF
CDR3nt: TGCGCCAGCAGCTTGGCCGCGGACACAGATACGCAGTATTTT
d_gene: -
v_gene: TRBV5-1
abundance: -
j_gene: TRBJ2-3

CDR3aa: CASSPRTGGNTEAFF
CDR3nt: TGTGCCAGCAGCCCCCGGACAGGTGGGAACACTGAAGCTTTCTTT
d_gene: TRBD1
v_gene: TRBV9
abundance: -
j_gene: TRBJ1-1

CDR3aa: CASSFRDRVYEQYF
CDR3nt: TGCGCCAGCAGTTTCCGGGACAGGGTATACGAGCAGTACTTC
d_gene: TRBD1
v_gene: TRBV5-1
abundance: -
j_gene: TRBJ2-7